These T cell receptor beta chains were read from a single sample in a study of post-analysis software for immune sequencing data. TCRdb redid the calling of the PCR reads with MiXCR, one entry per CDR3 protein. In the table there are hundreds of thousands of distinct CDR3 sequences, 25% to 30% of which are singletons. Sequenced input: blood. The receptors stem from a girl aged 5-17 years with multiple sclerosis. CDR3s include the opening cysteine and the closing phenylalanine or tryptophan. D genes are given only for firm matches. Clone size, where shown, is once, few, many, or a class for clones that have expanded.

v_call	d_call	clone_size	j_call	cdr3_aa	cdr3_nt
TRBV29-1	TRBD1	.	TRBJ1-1	CSVLRGTEGEAFF	TGCAGCGTCCTCCGCGGGACAGAAGGTGAAGCTTTCTTT
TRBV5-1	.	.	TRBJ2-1	CASSLARAEYNEQFF	TGCGCCAGCAGCCTCGCCAGGGCGGAATACAATGAGCAGTTCTTC
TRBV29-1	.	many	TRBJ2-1	CSVGRDTGWNEQFF	TGCAGCGTGGGCCGGGACACTGGGTGGAATGAGCAGTTCTTC
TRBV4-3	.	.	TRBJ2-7	CASSQDFRASYEQYF	TGCGCCAGCAGCCAAGATTTTAGGGCCTCCTACGAGCAGTACTTC
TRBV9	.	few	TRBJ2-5	CASSVSGKETQYF	TGTGCCAGCAGCGTATCTGGAAAAGAGACCCAGTACTTC
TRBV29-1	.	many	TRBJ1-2	CSVEYPDFHGYTF	TGCAGCGTTGAATATCCGGATTTCCATGGCTACACCTTC
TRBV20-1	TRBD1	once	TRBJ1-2	CSATDRVDGYTF	TGCAGTGCTACTGACAGGGTTGATGGCTACACCTTC
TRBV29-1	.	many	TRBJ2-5	CSVQDGEQYF	TGCAGCGTTCAAGATGGAGAGCAGTACTTC
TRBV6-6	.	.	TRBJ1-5	CASIVGVNQPQHF	TGTGCCAGCATAGTAGGGGTCAATCAGCCCCAGCATTTT
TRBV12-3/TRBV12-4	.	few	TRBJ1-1	CASSSLPTEAFF	TGTGCCAGCAGTTCCCTACCCACTGAAGCTTTCTTT
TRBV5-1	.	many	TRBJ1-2	CASRSLRQDVGYGYTF	TGCGCCAGCAGATCGTTGCGACAGGACGTGGGCTATGGCTACACCTTC
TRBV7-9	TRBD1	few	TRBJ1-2	CASSSTGEYGYTF	TGTGCCAGCAGCTCGACAGGGGAGTATGGCTACACCTTC
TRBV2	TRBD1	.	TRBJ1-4	CASSLTGAEKLFF	TGTGCCAGCAGTCTGACAGGGGCGGAAAAACTGTTTTTT
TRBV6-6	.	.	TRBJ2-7	CASSKFTYEQYF	TGTGCCAGCAGCAAGTTCACCTACGAGCAGTACTTC
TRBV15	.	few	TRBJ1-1	CATSRDRTGGTEAFF	TGTGCCACCAGCAGAGATCGCACTGGTGGCACTGAAGCTTTCTTT
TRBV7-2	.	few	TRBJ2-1	CASSLEVATGLFYNEQFF	TGTGCCAGCAGCTTAGAGGTTGCCACAGGGCTATTCTACAATGAGCAGTTCTTC
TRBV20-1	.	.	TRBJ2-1	CSARDPPIPFF	TGCAGTGCTAGAGATCCCCCGATCCCGTTCTTC
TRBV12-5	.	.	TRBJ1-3	CASGRLSSSGNTTYF	TGTGCTAGTGGGAGACTGAGCTCATCTGGAAACACCACATATTTT
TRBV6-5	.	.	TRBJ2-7	CASSPYRESYEQYF	TGTGCCAGCAGTCCTTACAGGGAGTCCTACGAGCAGTACTTC
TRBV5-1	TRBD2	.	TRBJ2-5	CASSGGLAINQETQYF	TGCGCCAGCAGCGGGGGACTAGCGATAAACCAAGAGACCCAGTACTTC
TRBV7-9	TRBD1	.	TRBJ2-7	CASSLGRTGSHEQYF	TGTGCCAGCAGCTTAGGTCGGACAGGGAGCCACGAGCAGTACTTC
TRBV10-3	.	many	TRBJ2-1	CAISESGFPNNEQFF	TGTGCCATCAGTGAGTCTGGTTTCCCTAACAATGAGCAGTTCTTC
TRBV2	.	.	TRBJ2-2	CASGSTINTGELFF	TGTGCCAGCGGATCGACTATAAACACCGGGGAGCTGTTTTTT
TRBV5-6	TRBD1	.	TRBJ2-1	CASSFATRDRNYNEQFF	TGTGCCAGCAGCTTCGCCACCCGGGACAGGAATTACAATGAGCAGTTCTTC
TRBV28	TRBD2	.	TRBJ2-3	CTSNGPGLAGRTDTQYF	TGTACCAGCAATGGACCGGGACTAGCGGGTCGCACAGATACGCAGTATTTT
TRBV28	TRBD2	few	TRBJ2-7	CASSLTVDSGRVSYEQYF	TGTGCCAGCAGTTTAACGGTCGATAGCGGGAGAGTCTCCTACGAGCAGTACTTC
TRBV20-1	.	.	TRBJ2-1	CSASRDSDYNEQFF	TGCAGTGCTAGTCGCGACTCCGACTACAATGAGCAGTTCTTC
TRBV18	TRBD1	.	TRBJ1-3	CASSPTGTGNGNTIYF	TGTGCCAGCTCACCGACCGGGACAGGGAACGGAAACACCATATATTTT
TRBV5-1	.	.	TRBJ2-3	CASSLALLNTDTQYF	TGCGCCAGCAGCTTGGCGCTGCTAAACACAGATACGCAGTATTTT
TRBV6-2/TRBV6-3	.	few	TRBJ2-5	CASSSVTGETQYF	TGTGCCAGCAGTTCGGTGACAGGAGAGACCCAGTACTTC
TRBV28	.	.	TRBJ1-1	CASSVDGLSTEAFF	TGTGCCAGCAGTGTAGACGGGCTGAGCACTGAAGCTTTCTTT
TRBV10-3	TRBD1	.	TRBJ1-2	CAISVGQENYGYTF	TGTGCCATCAGTGTGGGACAGGAAAACTATGGCTACACCTTC
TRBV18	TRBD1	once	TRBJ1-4	CASSGTAEKLFF	TGTGCCAGCTCAGGGACAGCCGAAAAACTGTTTTTT
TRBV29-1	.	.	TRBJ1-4	CSVEDGATNEKLFF	TGCAGCGTCGAAGACGGTGCAACTAATGAAAAACTGTTTTTT
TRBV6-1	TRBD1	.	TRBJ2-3	CASSLSTGGSSTDTQYF	TGTGCCAGCAGTCTTTCGACAGGGGGCTCTAGCACAGATACGCAGTATTTT
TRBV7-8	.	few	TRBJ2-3	CASSLRRAGPSTDTQYF	TGTGCCAGCAGCTTACGCCGGGCGGGACCTAGCACAGATACGCAGTATTTT
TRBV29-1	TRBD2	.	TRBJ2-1	CSVAPGLAGYNEQFF	TGCAGCGTCGCTCCGGGACTAGCGGGATACAATGAGCAGTTCTTC
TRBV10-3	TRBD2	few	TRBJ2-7	CAIKPSGGDEQYF	TGTGCCATCAAGCCTAGCGGGGGGGACGAGCAGTACTTC
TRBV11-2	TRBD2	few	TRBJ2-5	CASSLELAGGQETQYF	TGTGCCAGCAGCTTAGAACTAGCGGGGGGCCAAGAGACCCAGTACTTC
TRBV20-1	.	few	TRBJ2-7	CSVMGGGEQYF	TGCAGTGTGATGGGGGGCGGCGAGCAGTACTTC
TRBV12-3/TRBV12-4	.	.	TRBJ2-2	CASTPHLGNTGELFF	TGTGCCAGCACCCCCCACCTCGGGAACACCGGGGAGCTGTTTTTT
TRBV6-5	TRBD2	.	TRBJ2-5	CASRRLGLAKALEQYF	TGTGCCAGCAGGCGCCTGGGACTAGCCAAAGCGTTGGAGCAGTACTTC
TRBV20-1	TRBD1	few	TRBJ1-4	CSASEGAREKLFF	TGCAGTGCTAGTGAGGGGGCGCGCGAAAAACTGTTTTTT
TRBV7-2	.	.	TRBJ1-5	CASSLGTGYQPQHF	TGTGCCAGCAGCTTGGGGACGGGCTATCAGCCCCAGCATTTT
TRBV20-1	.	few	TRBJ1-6	CSAVGWDSPLHF	TGCAGTGCTGTGGGGTGGGATTCACCCCTCCACTTT
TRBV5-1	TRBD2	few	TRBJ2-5	CASSLTGLAGLETQYF	TGCGCCAGCAGCTTGACGGGACTAGCGGGTCTCGAGACCCAGTACTTC
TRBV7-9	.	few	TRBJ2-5	CASSLRLGLETQYF	TGTGCCAGCAGCTTACGCCTGGGACTCGAGACCCAGTACTTC
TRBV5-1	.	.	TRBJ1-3	CASSPSGGNTIYF	TGCGCCAGCAGCCCGTCAGGGGGAAACACCATATATTTT
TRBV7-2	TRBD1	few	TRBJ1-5	CASGTVYNQPQHF	TGTGCCAGCGGGACAGTATACAATCAGCCCCAGCATTTT
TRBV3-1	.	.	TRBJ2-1	CASSQVFTASILRSYNEQFF	TGTGCCAGCAGCCAAGTATTTACAGCTTCCATCCTCCGCTCCTACAATGAGCAGTTCTTC
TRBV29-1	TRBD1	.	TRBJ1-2	CSVLGRDSPPSNYGYTF	TGCAGCGTTTTGGGACGGGACAGTCCCCCTTCTAACTATGGCTACACCTTC
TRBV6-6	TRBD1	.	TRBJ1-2	CASSPGQGNYTF	TGTGCCAGCAGTCCTGGACAGGGGAACTACACCTTC
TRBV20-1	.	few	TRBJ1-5	CSARDLDSNQPQHF	TGCAGTGCCCGCGACTTAGATAGCAATCAGCCCCAGCATTTT
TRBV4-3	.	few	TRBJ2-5	CASSPYLGEQETQYF	TGCGCCAGCAGCCCCTATCTAGGTGAACAAGAGACCCAGTACTTC
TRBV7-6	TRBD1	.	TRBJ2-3	CASSETGGSTQYF	TGTGCCAGCAGCGAGACAGGGGGCAGTACGCAGTATTTT
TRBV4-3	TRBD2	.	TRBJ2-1	CASSQDSHSGGNNEQFF	TGCGCCAGCAGCCAAGACTCCCATAGCGGGGGGAATAATGAGCAGTTCTTC
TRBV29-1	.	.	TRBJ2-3	CSVDGFEGLTDTQYF	TGCAGCGTTGACGGATTTGAGGGACTCACAGATACGCAGTATTTT